The clone carrying this TCR beta chain was seen many times. Antigen unknown. CDR3 length: 15 residues. V dropped 2 bases and J dropped 8; count of bases not matched to a gene: 11. CDR1 is GTSNPN and CDR2 is SVGIG in the germline V gene (reference sequence). This specimen belongs to a study of T cells in Graves' hyperthyroidism and ophthalmopathy. For the study at large: Peripheral blood was collected at initial diagnosis, before any treatment.

The diagnostic basis comprised clinical symptoms, serum thyroxine and TRAb, thyroid ultrasound and orbital computed tomography. Amplified TCR beta CDR3 regions came from RNA transcripts. The HTBI primer set was used in a first-round RT-PCR of the TCR CDR3. MiXCR was run by TCRdb on the multiplex PCR reads, yielding one entry per CDR3 protein. The sample records approximately 600,000 distinct CDR3 sequences, around 20% being singletons. Regarding the study as a whole: Blood held most thyroid clonotypes expanded above 0.001 frequency. Ophthalmopathy, which appeared later, was predicted by the model a median approximately 6 months before onset.

Sequencing was carried out using blood. The chain couples TRBV30 to TRBJ1-4, with 7 bases lining up with TRBD1. This clonotype was obtained from a man aged 30 to 39 with Graves' ophthalmopathy. CDR3 coding DNA: TGTGCCTGGAGTCCCTCCGGGACAGAGAACGAAAAACTGTTTTTT. Translated: CAWSPSGTENEKLFF.